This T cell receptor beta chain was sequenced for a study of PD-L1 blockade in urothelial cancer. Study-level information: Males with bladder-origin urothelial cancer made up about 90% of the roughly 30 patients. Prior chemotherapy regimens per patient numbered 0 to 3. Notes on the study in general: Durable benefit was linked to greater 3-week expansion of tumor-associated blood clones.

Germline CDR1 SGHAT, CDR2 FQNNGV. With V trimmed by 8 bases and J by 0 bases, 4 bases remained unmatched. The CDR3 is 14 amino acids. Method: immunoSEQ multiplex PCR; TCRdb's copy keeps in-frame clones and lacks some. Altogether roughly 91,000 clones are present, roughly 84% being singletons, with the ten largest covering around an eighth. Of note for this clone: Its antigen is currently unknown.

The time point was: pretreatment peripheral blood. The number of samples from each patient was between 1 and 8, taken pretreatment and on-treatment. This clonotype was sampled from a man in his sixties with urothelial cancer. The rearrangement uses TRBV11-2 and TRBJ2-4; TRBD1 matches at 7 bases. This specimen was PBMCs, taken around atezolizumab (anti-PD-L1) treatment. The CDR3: CASSGGRAKNIQYF. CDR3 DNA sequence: TGTGCCAGCTCAGGGGGTCGAGCCAAAAACATTCAGTACTTC.